Shown below are 15 T cell receptor beta chains from a single sample sequenced in a study of cytomegalovirus exposure and HLA in healthy donors. Primers: 60 Vbeta forward and 13 Jbeta reverse. Only in-frame clones appear in the TCRdb table, and some are missing; sequencing was by immunoSEQ multiplex PCR. The sample holds approximately 210,000 clones. The sample consisted of PBMCs. Receptors originate from a woman aged 25-40 years in good health and CMV-seropositive.

CDR3 region: CATTQVPDNYGYTF. CDR3 nucleotide sequence: TGTGCCACTACCCAGGTGCCGGATAACTATGGCTACACCTTC. V gene TRBV10-3 combines with J gene TRBJ1-2; no firm D call. Germline CDR1 and CDR2: ENHRY and SYGVKD. V was trimmed by 10 bases and J by 1 base, leaving 16 bases between them. This CDR3 has 14 amino acids.

The chain employs TRBV2 and TRBJ2-5; D is unclear. The V gene lost 8 bases and the J gene lost 5 bases, with 12 bases spanning the gap. CDR1 and CDR2 (germline): SNHLY, FYNNEI. The CDR3 is made up of 12 amino acids. This CDR3 is CASSHPEETQYF. CDR3 nucleotide sequence: TGTGCCAGCTCCCACCCGGAGGAGACCCAGTACTTC.

This sequence joins TRBV6-5 and TRBJ1-5, with 7 bases matching TRBD1. The germline CDR1 and CDR2 sequences are MNHEY and SVGAGI. The CDR3 has 15 amino acids. V gave up 5 bases and J gave up 6 bases; unmatched junction bases: 10. CDR3 amino acids: CASSKKGARGQPQHF. The CDR3 region has the DNA TGTGCCAGCAGTAAAAAGGGGGCCCGGGGTCAGCCCCAGCATTTT.

The chain is built from TRBV19 and TRBJ1-5; TRBD1 matches at 9 bases. CDR1 is LNHDA and CDR2 is SQIVND in the germline V gene (reference sequence). V dropped 11 bases and J dropped 0; count of bases not matched to a gene: 8. CDR3 length: 15 amino acids. CDR3 bases: TGTGCCGTCCGGGACAGGGCATATAGCAATCAGCCCCAGCATTTT. This codes for CAVRDRAYSNQPQHF.

The chain uses TRBV28 and TRBJ2-5, with D hard to call. The end of the DNA is better explained by TRBJ2-7, so the J call may be wrong. The CDR3 is made up of 11 amino acids. Germline V lookup: CDR1 MDHEN, CDR2 SYDVKM. The CDR3, as DNA: TGTGCCAGCAGTTCTACCTACGAGCAGTACTTC. Protein product: CASSSTYEQYF.

The chain combines TRBV18 with TRBJ2-7, with D possibly being TRBD2 (5 bases). V lost 0 bases to trimming and J lost 4 bases, with 10 bases between them. The length of the CDR3 is 14 residues. Germline CDR1 is KGHSH and CDR2 is LQKENI. The CDR3 DNA sequence: TGTGCCAGCTCACCACCCGCACGGAGGTACGAGCAGTACTTC. Translation gives CASSPPARRYEQYF.

The chain combines TRBV27 with TRBJ2-1, with TRBD2 as a possible D gene (5 bases). The CDR3 sequence is 15 residues long. Germline values: CDR1 MNHEY, CDR2 SMNVEV (reference sequence). With 3 bases removed from V and 6 bases from J, the gap between germline ends came to 15 bases. CDR3 sequence reads: CASSLRPGGGNEQFF. In nucleotides, the CDR3 is TGTGCCAGCAGTTTGAGGCCTGGAGGTGGCAATGAGCAGTTCTTC.

V usage is TRBV2 and J usage is TRBJ2-3; unclear D gene. Germline lookup yields CDR1 SNHLY and CDR2 FYNNEI. The CDR3 consists of 13 residues. V dropped 6 bases and J dropped 0 bases, with 7 bases sitting between them. The CDR3 loop reads CASRRSSTDTQYF. Written as DNA, the CDR3 is TGTGCCAGCAGGCGGTCTAGCACAGATACGCAGTATTTT.

This chain connects TRBV7-9 to TRBJ2-1, with no clear D. The V end was cut by 1 base, the J end by 7 bases, with 5 bases between. This CDR3 has 12 amino acids. The germline V gene has CDR1 SEHNR and CDR2 FQNEAQ (reference sequence). Here the CDR3 reads CASSLDRNEQFF. As DNA, the CDR3 is TGTGCCAGCAGCTTAGACCGGAATGAGCAGTTCTTC.

The rearrangement links TRBV19 to TRBJ1-1; 10 bases are a match to TRBD1. Germline loops: CDR1 LNHDA, CDR2 SQIVND (reference sequence). V shed 5 bases and J 5 bases; nucleotides not matched to a gene: 11. The CDR3 spans 16 residues. The CDR3 sequence: CASSVGQGQGLTEAFF. Written as DNA, the CDR3 is TGTGCCAGTAGTGTGGGACAGGGGCAGGGGTTGACTGAAGCTTTCTTT. The variable domain in full, completed from reference TRBV19 and TRBJ1-1, reads DGGITQSPKYLFRKEGQNVTLSCEQNLNHDAMYWYRQDPGQGLRLIYYSQIVNDFQKGDIAEGYSVSREKKESFPLTVTSAQKNPTAFYLCASSVGQGQGLTEAFFGQGTRLTVV.

This chain uses TRBV4-1 with TRBJ1-3, with unresolved D. The germline gives CDR1 MGHRA, CDR2 YSYEKL. Trimming took 0 bases from V and 0 from J, leaving 9 bases between them. The CDR3 runs 16 residues. The CDR3 DNA reads as TGCGCCAGCAGCCAAGATCCCCCGTACTCTGGAAACACCATATATTTT. Encoded protein: CASSQDPPYSGNTIYF.

The J gene is TRBJ2-2, the V gene TRBV6-1; TRBD2 agrees at 8 bases. The CDR3 totals 15 residues. Germline loops: CDR1 MNHNS, CDR2 SASEGT. The J segment lost 9 bases and the V segment lost 4 bases, leaving 10 bases of the junction unmatched. The CDR3 loop reads CASSAGTRVQRELFF. CDR3 nucleotide sequence: TGTGCCAGCAGTGCCGGGACTAGGGTGCAAAGGGAGCTGTTTTTT.

The rearrangement joins TRBV12-2 to TRBJ2-7; the table calls TRBD2, which could not be checked here. TRBV12-2 is a pseudogene locus. This CDR3 is built from 15 residues. In nucleotides, the CDR3 is TGTGCAAGTCGCCTTGGGACTAGCGCCGCCTACGAGCAGTACTTC. Amino acids: CASRLGTSAAYEQYF.

V and J are TRBV28 and TRBJ2-7; TRBD1 matches at 9 bases. CDR1 is MDHEN and CDR2 is SYDVKM in the germline V gene. The CDR3 extends over 13 amino acids. V was clipped by 6 bases and J by 3 bases; unmatched bases: 3. CDR3 nucleotide sequence: TGTGCCAGCAGGACAGGGGGAGTCTACGAGCAGTACTTC. Translation gives CASRTGGVYEQYF. Full variable domain (outside the CDR3, taken from reference TRBV28 and TRBJ2-7): DVKVTQSSRYLVKRTGEKVFLECVQDMDHENMFWYRQDPGLGLRLIYFSYDVKMKEKGDIPEGYSVSREKKERFSLILESASTNQTSMYLCASRTGGVYEQYFGPGTRLTVT.

DNA of the CDR3: TGTGCCAGTAGTGTCCGAGGCGACACCATATATTTT. This gives the protein CASSVRGDTIYF. The chain employs TRBV19 and TRBJ1-3; D gene uncertain. CDR1 LNHDA and CDR2 SQIVND come from the germline V gene (reference sequence). This CDR3 region has 12 residues. V dropped 5 bases and J dropped 8 bases, with 10 bases sitting between them. The whole variable domain, filled in from reference TRBV19 and TRBJ1-3, reads DGGITQSPKYLFRKEGQNVTLSCEQNLNHDAMYWYRQDPGQGLRLIYYSQIVNDFQKGDIAEGYSVSREKKESFPLTVTSAQKNPTAFYLCASSVRGDTIYFGEGSWLTVV.